Shown below are 10 T cell receptor beta chains from a single sample sequenced in a study of shared clonotypes between healthy human individuals. Data came from immunoSEQ multiplex PCR; TCRdb stores just in-frame clones and leaves some out. This table has 850,000 to 1,200,000 clones, under 80% appearing once. Sequenced material: memory CD4+ T cells sorted from blood. As to subset: CD45RA-negative fraction. The receptors shown here come from a man aged 18 to 30 in good health.

V and J are TRBV11-2 and TRBJ2-1; 11 nucleotides align to TRBD2. V lost 5 bases, J lost 4 bases, and 4 bases stayed unmatched. CDR1 is SGHAT, CDR2 FQNNGV, per germline. CDR3 length equals 15 residues. The CDR3 loop is CASSPGLAAYNEQFF. The CDR3, as DNA: TGTGCCAGCAGCCCGGGACTAGCGGCTTACAATGAGCAGTTCTTC.

A remark on this clone: Other nucleotide sequences from this sample produce the same CDR3. The V call is TRBV5-1, the J call TRBJ2-2; perhaps TRBD2 as D (6 bases). This CDR3 comprises 15 residues. Per the germline V gene, CDR1 is SGHRS and CDR2 is YFSETQ. Trimming stripped 3 bases from V and 1 base from J, with 10 bases between. Here the CDR3 DNA reads TGCGCCAGCAGCTCCGGGACTCAGAACACCGGGGAGCTGTTTTTT. This codes for CASSSGTQNTGELFF.

The chain has TRBV25-1 and TRBJ2-7; D perhaps matches TRBD2 (7 bases). Trimming removed 4 bases from V and 5 bases from J, with 18 bases in between. The CDR3 sequence is 15 residues long. Germline values: CDR1 MGHDK, CDR2 SYGVNS. The CDR3 sequence: CASSALGGANDEQYF. As DNA, the CDR3 is TGTGCCAGCAGTGCCCTAGGGGGGGCCAACGACGAGCAGTACTTC.

V is TRBV5-6 and J is TRBJ1-1; D remains unclear. CDR1 is SGHDT, CDR2 YYEEEE, per germline. Trimming took 0 bases from V and 1 from J, leaving 10 bases between them. The CDR3 covers 15 residues. The CDR3 sequence is CASSLEAGWNTEAFF. CDR3 sequence (DNA): TGTGCCAGCAGCTTGGAGGCAGGCTGGAACACTGAAGCTTTCTTT.

This clone was seen more than once but under ten times. Distinct nucleotide sequences in the sample also encode this CDR3. V and J are TRBV18 and TRBJ1-6; 7 nucleotides match TRBD1. The junction had 7 bases not matched to a gene; V was cut back by 4 bases and J by 16 bases. This CDR3 has 12 residues. The V gene's germline CDR1 is KGHSH and CDR2 LQKENI. CDR3 loop: CASSRPQGPLHF. The DNA of the CDR3 is TGTGCCAGCTCACGACCACAGGGGCCGCTCCACTTT.

The chain carries TRBV28 and TRBJ2-1, with D uncertain. V lost 5 bases, J lost 7 bases, and 12 bases lay in between. The CDR3 contains 13 residues. CDR1 and CDR2 (germline): MDHEN, SYDVKM. The CDR3 DNA follows: TGTGCCAGCAGTCGAGGCGGTAAGAATGAGCAGTTCTTC. Translation gives CASSRGGKNEQFF.

About this clone: Distinct nucleotide sequences in the sample also encode this CDR3. The rearrangement links TRBV7-2 to TRBJ2-6, with TRBD2 matching over 7 bases. V lost 4 bases to trimming and J lost 1 base; unmatched junction nucleotides: 1. This CDR3 contains 15 residues. CDR1 and CDR2 from the germline V gene are SGHTA and FQGNSA. CDR3 sequence (DNA): TGTGCCAGCAGCTCGCGGGGGTCTGGGGCCAACGTCCTGACTTTC. Amino acids: CASSSRGSGANVLTF.

This clone has more than one count but fewer than ten. V is TRBV9 and J is TRBJ1-4; D is undetermined. Trimming cost V 0 bases and J 0 bases, with 15 bases left between them. CDR3 size: 18 residues. Germline V gene sequence: CDR1 SGDLS, CDR2 YYNGEE. The DNA for the CDR3 is TGTGCCAGCAGCGTAGGAGGGCCGGGAATCGCAACTAATGAAAAACTGTTTTTT. Its translation is CASSVGGPGIATNEKLFF.

The J gene is TRBJ2-7, the V gene TRBV4-2, with D tentatively TRBD1 or TRBD2 (5 bases each). Per germline, CDR1 LGHNA and CDR2 YNFKEQ. This CDR3 region has 14 residues. The V and J ends lost 0 bases and 8 bases respectively, with 14 bases between them. The CDR3 bases are TGTGCCAGCAGCCAAGATCCGGGGACGGTCCAGCAGTACTTC. Amino acid sequence: CASSQDPGTVQQYF.

The V gene is TRBV7-2, the J gene TRBJ2-2, with a possible D match to TRBD1 (5 bases). The V end was cut by 8 bases, the J end by 2 bases, with 15 bases between. The germline V gene encodes CDR1 SGHTA and CDR2 FQGNSA. The CDR3 extends over 15 amino acids. The CDR3 is CASAAGLLNTGELFF. For the CDR3, the DNA is TGTGCCAGCGCGGCAGGGCTTCTCAACACCGGGGAGCTGTTTTTT.